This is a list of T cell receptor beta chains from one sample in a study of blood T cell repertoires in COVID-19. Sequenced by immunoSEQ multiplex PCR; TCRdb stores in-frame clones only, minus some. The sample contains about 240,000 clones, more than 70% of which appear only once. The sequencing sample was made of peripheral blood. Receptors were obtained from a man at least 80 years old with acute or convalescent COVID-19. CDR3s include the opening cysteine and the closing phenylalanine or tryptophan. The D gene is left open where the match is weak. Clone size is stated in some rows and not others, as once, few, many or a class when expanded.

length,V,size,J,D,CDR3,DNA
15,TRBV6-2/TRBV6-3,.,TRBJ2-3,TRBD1,CASRPPGQGEDTQYF,TGTGCCAGCAGACCTCCGGGACAGGGGGAGGATACGCAGTATTTT
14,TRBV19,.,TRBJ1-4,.,CASRRGPTNEKLFF,TGTGCCAGTAGGCGAGGGCCCACTAATGAAAAACTGTTTTTT
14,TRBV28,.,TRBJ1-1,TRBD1,CASSRRGVPAEAFF,TGTGCCAGCAGTCGCAGGGGGGTACCGGCTGAAGCTTTCTTT
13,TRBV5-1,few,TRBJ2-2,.,CASSSQGTGELFF,TGCGCCAGCAGTTCCCAGGGCACCGGGGAGCTGTTTTTT
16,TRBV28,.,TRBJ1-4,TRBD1,CASSSEQGTTNEKLFF,TGTGCCAGCAGTTCCGAACAGGGGACAACTAATGAAAAACTGTTTTTT
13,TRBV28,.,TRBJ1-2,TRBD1,CASSSDRGAGYTF,TGTGCCAGCAGTTCCGACAGGGGAGCTGGCTACACCTTC
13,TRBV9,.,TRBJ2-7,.,CASSVQGPYEQYF,TGTGCCAGCAGCGTACAGGGTCCCTACGAGCAGTACTTC
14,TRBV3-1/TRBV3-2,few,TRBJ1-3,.,CASSPGSSGNTIYF,TGTGCCAGCAGCCCCGGGAGCTCTGGAAACACCATATATTTT
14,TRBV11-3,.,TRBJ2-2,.,CASGGGPGTGELFF,TGTGCCAGCGGTGGGGGCCCGGGGACCGGGGAGCTGTTTTTT
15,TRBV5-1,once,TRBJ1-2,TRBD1,CASSWEGQGARGYTF,TGCGCCAGCAGCTGGGAAGGACAGGGGGCTCGCGGCTACACCTTC
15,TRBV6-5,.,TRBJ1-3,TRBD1,CASSPRTGAGNTIYF,TGTGCCAGCAGCCCCCGGACAGGGGCTGGAAACACCATATATTTT
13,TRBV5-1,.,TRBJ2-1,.,CASSLALGGEQFF,TGCGCCAGCAGCTTGGCCTTAGGGGGTGAGCAGTTCTTC
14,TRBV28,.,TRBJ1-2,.,CASSLLAGGYGYTF,TGTGCCAGCAGTTTATTAGCGGGGGGATATGGCTACACCTTC
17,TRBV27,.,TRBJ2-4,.,CASSLFAGEIAKNIQYF,TGTGCCAGCAGTTTATTCGCCGGGGAAATAGCCAAAAACATTCAGTACTTC
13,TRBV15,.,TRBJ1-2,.,CATSVKPQVGYTF,TGTGCCACCAGCGTAAAGCCGCAGGTCGGCTACACCTTC
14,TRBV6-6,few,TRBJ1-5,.,CAISGGGVNQPQHF,TGTGCCATTTCGGGAGGGGGTGTAAATCAGCCCCAGCATTTT
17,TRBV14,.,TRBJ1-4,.,CASSQDPRQAADEKLFF,TGTGCCAGCAGCCAAGATCCCCGACAGGCTGCGGATGAAAAACTGTTTTTT
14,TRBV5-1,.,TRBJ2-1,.,CASSLGGEYNEQFF,TGCGCCAGCAGCTTAGGGGGAGAGTACAATGAGCAGTTCTTC
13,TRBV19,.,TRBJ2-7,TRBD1,CASCEGAGNEQYF,TGTGCCAGTTGTGAGGGGGCTGGAAACGAGCAGTACTTC
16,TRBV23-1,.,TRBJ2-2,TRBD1,CASSHLGTVRTGELFF,TGCGCCAGCAGTCACCTCGGGACAGTTAGGACCGGGGAGCTGTTTTTT
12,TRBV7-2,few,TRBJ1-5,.,CASNRGNQPQHF,TGTGCCAGCAACCGAGGAAATCAGCCCCAGCATTTT
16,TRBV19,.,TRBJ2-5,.,CASSTANKVPGETQYF,TGTGCCAGTAGTACTGCTAATAAAGTTCCCGGGGAGACCCAGTACTTC
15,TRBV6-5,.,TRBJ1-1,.,CASRPDRTANTEAFF,TGTGCCAGCAGACCAGACCGGACAGCTAACACTGAAGCTTTCTTT
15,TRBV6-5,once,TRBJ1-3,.,CASSYSGTPGNTIYF,TGTGCCAGCAGTTACTCTGGGACACCTGGAAACACCATATATTTT
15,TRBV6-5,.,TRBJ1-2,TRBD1,CASSSPGQGPMGYTF,TGTGCCAGCAGTTCCCCGGGACAGGGTCCTATGGGCTACACCTTC
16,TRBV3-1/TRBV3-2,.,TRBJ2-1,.,CASSQGGSRSYNEQFF,TGTGCCAGCAGCCAAGGGGGCTCGAGGTCCTACAATGAGCAGTTCTTC
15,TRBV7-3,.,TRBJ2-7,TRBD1,CASSEGQGASYEQYF,TGTGCCAGCAGCGAGGGACAGGGGGCCTCCTACGAGCAGTACTTC
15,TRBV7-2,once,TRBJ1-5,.,CASSLGGSAYQPQHF,TGTGCCAGCAGCTTAGGAGGGTCCGCATATCAGCCCCAGCATTTT
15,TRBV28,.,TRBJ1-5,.,CASSTSGGTARPQHF,TGTGCCAGCAGCACCAGCGGGGGGACCGCTCGGCCCCAGCATTTT
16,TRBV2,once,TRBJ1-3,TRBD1,CASSVRDSYSGNTIYF,TGTGCCAGCAGTGTCCGGGACAGCTACTCTGGAAACACCATATATTTT
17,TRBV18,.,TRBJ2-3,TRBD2,CASSPGAGAPSTDTQYF,TGTGCCAGCTCGCCCGGAGCGGGAGCACCGAGCACAGATACGCAGTATTTT
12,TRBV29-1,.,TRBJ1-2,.,CSVAEAVYGYTF,TGCAGCGTTGCTGAAGCGGTCTATGGCTACACCTTC
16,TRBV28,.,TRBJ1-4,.,CASSLGLGRTNEKLFF,TGTGCCAGCAGTTTAGGGCTGGGGAGAACTAATGAAAAACTGTTTTTT
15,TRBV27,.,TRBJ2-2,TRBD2,CASSRSGTNTGELFF,TGTGCCAGCAGCCGTAGCGGGACGAACACCGGGGAGCTGTTTTTT
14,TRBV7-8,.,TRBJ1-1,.,CASSLQAQNTEAFF,TGTGCCAGCAGTTTACAGGCTCAGAACACTGAAGCTTTCTTT
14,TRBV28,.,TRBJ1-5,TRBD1,CATATGGSYQPQHF,TGTGCCACCGCTACAGGGGGTAGTTATCAGCCCCAGCATTTT
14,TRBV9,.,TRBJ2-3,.,CASSVAVDIDTQYF,TGTGCCAGCAGCGTAGCGGTAGACATAGATACGCAGTATTTT
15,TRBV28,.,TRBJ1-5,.,CASSSYTGSVQPQHF,TGTGCCAGCAGTTCCTACACGGGATCCGTTCAGCCCCAGCATTTT
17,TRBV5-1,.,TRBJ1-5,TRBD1,CASSPGSRTGGFQPQHF,TGCGCCAGCAGCCCCGGGAGTCGGACAGGGGGGTTTCAGCCCCAGCATTTT
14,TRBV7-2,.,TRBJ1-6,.,CASSFYDSNSPLHF,TGTGCCAGCAGCTTTTATGACAGCAATTCACCCCTCCACTTT
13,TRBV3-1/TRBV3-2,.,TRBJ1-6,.,CASSQWRNSPLHF,TGTGCCAGCAGCCAATGGAGGAATTCACCCCTCCACTTT
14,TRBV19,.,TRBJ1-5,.,CASSRQVVNQPQHF,TGTGCCAGTAGTAGGCAGGTCGTCAATCAGCCCCAGCATTTT
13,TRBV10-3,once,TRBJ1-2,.,CAISEDRNYGYTF,TGTGCCATCAGTGAGGATAGAAACTATGGCTACACCTTC
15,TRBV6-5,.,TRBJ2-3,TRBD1,CASSTDRANTDTQYF,TGTGCCAGCAGTACGGACAGGGCAAACACAGATACGCAGTATTTT
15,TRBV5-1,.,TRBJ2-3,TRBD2,CASDRLAGDSNTQYF,TGCGCCAGCGACCGACTAGCGGGGGACAGTAATACGCAGTATTTT
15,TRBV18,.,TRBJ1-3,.,CASSPTGFSGNTIYF,TGTGCCAGCTCACCCACAGGGTTCTCTGGAAACACCATATATTTT
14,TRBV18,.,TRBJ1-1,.,CASSPDRRKTEAFF,TGTGCCAGCTCACCTGACAGGAGGAAAACTGAAGCTTTCTTT
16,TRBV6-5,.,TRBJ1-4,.,CASSYSLGQGNEKLFF,TGTGCCAGCAGTTACTCCCTCGGGCAGGGGAATGAAAAACTGTTTTTT
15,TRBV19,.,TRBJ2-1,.,CASRGSGQGNNEQFF,TGTGCCAGTAGAGGTTCCGGGCAGGGGAACAATGAGCAGTTCTTC
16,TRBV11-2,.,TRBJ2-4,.,CASSLSASGAKNIQYF,TGTGCCAGCAGCTTAAGTGCATCAGGGGCCAAAAACATTCAGTACTTC
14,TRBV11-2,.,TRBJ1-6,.,CASSLDRLFSPLHF,TGTGCCAGCAGCCTCGACAGACTTTTTTCACCCCTCCACTTT
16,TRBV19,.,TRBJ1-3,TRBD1,CASSGDRGPFGNTIYF,TGTGCCAGTAGTGGGGACAGGGGGCCGTTTGGAAACACCATATATTTT
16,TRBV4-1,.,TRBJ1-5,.,CASSQEQAYSNQPQHF,TGCGCCAGCAGCCAAGAACAGGCATATAGCAATCAGCCCCAGCATTTT
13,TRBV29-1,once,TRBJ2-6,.,CSVRASGANVLTF,TGCAGCGTTAGAGCCTCTGGGGCCAACGTCCTGACTTTC
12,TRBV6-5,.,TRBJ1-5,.,CASSRTGQPQHF,TGTGCCAGCAGCCGTACAGGACAGCCCCAGCATTTT
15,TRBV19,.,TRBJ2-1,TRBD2,CASSSPGLAGEKQFF,TGTGCCAGTAGTAGCCCGGGACTAGCGGGCGAAAAGCAGTTCTTC
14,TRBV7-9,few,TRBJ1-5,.,CASSLGGENQPQHF,TGTGCCAGCAGCTTGGGGGGGGAGAATCAGCCCCAGCATTTT
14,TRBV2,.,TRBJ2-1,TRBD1,CASTRDRGLNEQFF,TGTGCCAGCACCCGGGACAGGGGGTTGAATGAGCAGTTCTTC
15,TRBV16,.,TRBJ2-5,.,CASSPLTGAQETQYF,TGTGCCAGCAGCCCATTGACCGGAGCCCAAGAGACCCAGTACTTC